Below are 31 T cell receptor beta chains sequenced from a single sample in a study of long-term antiretroviral therapy in people with HIV. Running of the v3.0 immunoSEQ assay took place at survey level. Repertoires were generated with immunoSEQ multiplex PCR, while TCRdb's copy carries only in-frame clones and drops some. The table has about 40,000 clones, more than 80% seen once. The sequences come from unsorted PBMCs, collected 3.1 years after starting antiretroviral therapy. The receptors were sampled from a woman aged 50 to 60 with HIV.

This chain connects TRBV9 to TRBJ1-5; a possible D gene is TRBD1 (6 bases). Germline CDR1 SGDLS, CDR2 YYNGEE. Deletions cut 2 bases from V and 1 base from J, with 10 bases between. There are 15 residues in the CDR3. CDR3 protein: CASSVGGQSNQPQHF. Written as DNA, the CDR3 is TGTGCCAGCAGCGTGGGAGGACAGAGCAATCAGCCCCAGCATTTT.

The rearrangement links TRBV28 to TRBJ2-7; D gene ambiguous. V shed 6 bases and J shed 3 bases, with 18 bases lying between them. This CDR3 comprises 15 residues. Germline V lookup: CDR1 MDHEN, CDR2 SYDVKM. For the CDR3, the DNA is TGTGCCAGCAGCTACAACTACAAGGGAAACTACGAGCAGTACTTC. Translation gives CASSYNYKGNYEQYF.

The V and J genes are TRBV13 and TRBJ2-3, with 7 bases that match TRBD2. The CDR3 has 14 residues. With 8 bases clipped from V and 1 base from J, the junction kept 6 bases outside the gene matches. Germline V gives CDR1 PRHDT, CDR2 FYEKMQ (reference sequence). The DNA of the CDR3 is TGTGCCAGCGGGGGGGGGACGGGCACAGATACGCAGTATTTT. It is translated as CASGGGTGTDTQYF.

The chain links TRBV2 to TRBJ2-7; D is perhaps TRBD1 (6 bases). The germline V gene has CDR1 SNHLY and CDR2 FYNNEI. The CDR3 spans 12 residues. V was pared by 9 bases and J by 5 bases, with 14 bases between. The CDR3 reads CASTGSGDEQYF. CDR3 in DNA: TGTGCCAGTACAGGGTCCGGCGACGAGCAGTACTTC.

This rearrangement joins TRBV7-2 to TRBJ2-1; D is possibly TRBD1 (6 bases). The CDR3 is made up of 15 amino acids. Deletions cut 0 bases from V and 4 bases from J, with 10 bases between. CDR1 is SGHTA, CDR2 FQGNSA, per germline. The CDR3 bases are TGTGCCAGCAGCTTAGCTGGACAGACTTACAATGAGCAGTTCTTC. Residues: CASSLAGQTYNEQFF.

The chain joins TRBV2 to TRBJ1-5; a weak D match, TRBD1 (6 bases). The CDR3 is 14 amino acids. CDR1 is SNHLY and CDR2 is FYNNEI in the germline V gene. Trimming pared 3 bases from V and 2 bases from J, leaving 8 bases between. The CDR3 loop reads CASSDRGGNQPQHF. The CDR3 DNA is TGTGCCAGCAGTGACAGGGGCGGCAATCAGCCCCAGCATTTT.

In this sample, this clone turned up once. The chain couples TRBV6-5 to TRBJ1-2; 7 bases align to TRBD1. Germline values: CDR1 MNHEY, CDR2 SVGAGI. The CDR3 loop spans 15 amino acids. Trimming removed 4 bases from V and 0 bases from J; junction bases left unmatched: 5. The CDR3 protein is CASSFRDRANYGYTF. The CDR3 DNA is TGTGCCAGCAGTTTCCGGGACAGAGCTAACTATGGCTACACCTTC.

The V call is TRBV27, the J call TRBJ2-5, with D possibly TRBD1 on 5 matching bases. Germline loops: CDR1 MNHEY, CDR2 SMNVEV (reference sequence). V was clipped by 6 bases and J by 5 bases, with 13 bases between them. The CDR3 has 13 amino acids. The CDR3 protein is CASSAQAFETQYF. The CDR3 bases are TGTGCCAGCAGCGCACAGGCTTTTGAGACCCAGTACTTC.

The chain recombines TRBV18 with TRBJ2-1; 9 positions match TRBD1. The CDR3 sequence is 16 residues long. In germline, CDR1 is KGHSH, CDR2 LQKENI. Germline trimming cut 4 bases from V and 9 bases from J; bases unmatched to any gene: 13. In DNA form, the CDR3 reads TGTGCCAGCTCACAAAGCGGACGAACAGGGGGCCGTGAGCAGTTCTTC. Its translation: CASSQSGRTGGREQFF.

This chain uses TRBV19 with TRBJ1-2; 8 positions match TRBD1. Germline V gene lookup returns CDR1 LNHDA and CDR2 SQIVND (reference sequence). The ends lost 2 bases at V and 5 bases at J; junction bases unmatched: 7. This CDR3 is 15 amino acids long. As DNA, the CDR3 is TGTGCCAGTAGTATACTAACGGACAGGGCATATGGCTACACCTTC. Its translation is CASSILTDRAYGYTF.

The chain combines TRBV5-8 with TRBJ1-1, with TRBD1 as a possible D gene (5 bases). The CDR3 runs 15 residues. Trimming cost V 2 bases and J 0 bases, with 11 bases left between them. Germline CDR1 reads SGHTS; CDR2 reads YDEGEE. CDR3 sequence reads: CASSFRRAMNTEAFF. In DNA form, the CDR3 reads TGTGCCAGCAGCTTTCGCAGGGCGATGAACACTGAAGCTTTCTTT.

The V call is TRBV4-3, the J call TRBJ1-4; 8 positions match TRBD1. V lost 3 bases and J lost 6; bases outside the gene matches: 6. CDR3 size: 15 residues. From germline, CDR1 is LGHNA and CDR2 YSLEER. CDR3 sequence: CASSQRQGPYEKLFF. The CDR3 nucleotides are TGCGCCAGCAGCCAGAGACAGGGGCCATATGAAAAACTGTTTTTT.

The V and J genes are TRBV5-6 and TRBJ2-7; 9 nucleotides agree with TRBD1. Trimming at V came to 3 bases and at J to 0 bases, leaving 13 bases not matched to a gene. Germline V gene data show CDR1 as SGHDT and CDR2 as YYEEEE. This CDR3 contains 18 residues. In DNA form, the CDR3 reads TGTGCCAGCAGCTCACGGCGAACAGGGGGCGATAGCTCCTACGAGCAGTACTTC. Translated: CASSSRRTGGDSSYEQYF.

DNA of the CDR3: TGTGCCAGCAGCCAAGAATTGGGCACCCTTACCAGGACCTTC. Translation: CASSQELGTLTRTF. The chain is built from TRBV14 and TRBJ1-2; D call uncertain. The length of the CDR3 is 14 residues. V gave up 0 bases and J gave up 14 bases, with 19 bases separating them. CDR1 and CDR2 from the germline V gene are SGHDN and FVKESK.

The gene calls are TRBV27 and TRBJ1-1, with TRBD1 matching 7 bases. V was pared by 4 bases and J by 3 bases, with 5 bases of the junction left unmatched. This CDR3 contains 14 residues. Per germline, CDR1 MNHEY and CDR2 SMNVEV (reference sequence). The CDR3 region is CASSSRGQYTEAFF. The CDR3 nucleotides are TGTGCCAGCAGTTCAAGGGGACAGTACACTGAAGCTTTCTTT.

The V and J genes are TRBV5-1 and TRBJ1-1; 7 nucleotides agree with TRBD1. The CDR3 length is 14 residues. CDR1 is SGHRS, CDR2 YFSETQ, per germline. The V gene end was trimmed by 4 bases and the J gene end by 0 bases; junction bases not matched to a gene: 3. CDR3 in DNA: TGCGCCAGCAGCGCACAGGGGATGAACACTGAAGCTTTCTTT. It codes for CASSAQGMNTEAFF.

A single count supports this clone. The chain carries TRBV7-9 and TRBJ2-5; D is perhaps TRBD2 (6 bases). Germline values: CDR1 SEHNR, CDR2 FQNEAQ (reference sequence). This CDR3 region has 15 residues. V lost 6 bases to trimming and J lost 5 bases, with 19 bases between them. The CDR3 coding sequence is TGTGCCAGCAGAGATGGGACTTCCAACGGGGAGACCCAGTACTTC. Its translation: CASRDGTSNGETQYF.

The chain recombines TRBV6-5 with TRBJ1-5; D perhaps matches TRBD1 (5 bases). Germline loops: CDR1 MNHEY, CDR2 SVGAGI. The CDR3 length is 12 residues. V was trimmed by 6 bases and J by 9 bases, leaving 12 bases between them. DNA for the CDR3: TGTGCCAGCAGCCCGGGCGGGGGGCCCCAGCATTTT. Translation gives CASSPGGGPQHF.

The chain couples TRBV30 to TRBJ1-2; unclear D gene. The germline V gene encodes CDR1 GTSNPN and CDR2 SVGIG (reference sequence). With 3 bases removed from V and 4 bases from J, the gap between germline ends came to 12 bases. The length of the CDR3 is 13 residues. CDR3 protein: CAWRESGLYGYTF. Written as DNA, the CDR3 is TGTGCCTGGAGAGAGAGCGGGCTCTATGGCTACACCTTC.

The chain uses TRBV10-3 and TRBJ1-3; TRBD1 agrees at 7 bases. The V gene end was trimmed by 11 bases and the J gene end by 2 bases; junction bases not matched to a gene: 9. Germline CDR1 ENHRY, CDR2 SYGVKD. The CDR3 extends over 14 amino acids. CDR3 DNA: TGTGCCGGAAGGGAGGGGGCGCCTGGAAACACCATATATTTT. It yields the protein CAGREGAPGNTIYF.

The V and J genes are TRBV5-1 and TRBJ1-2; TRBD1 matches at 11 bases. V lost 0 bases to trimming and J lost 4 bases; unmatched junction nucleotides: 2. This CDR3 has 15 residues. The germline gives CDR1 SGHRS, CDR2 YFSETQ. The CDR3 DNA sequence: TGCGCCAGCAGCTTGGGGACAGGGGGCGCCTATGGCTACACCTTC. Residues: CASSLGTGGAYGYTF.

The rearrangement uses TRBV6-5 and TRBJ1-2; D uncertain. Trimming pared 6 bases from V and 5 bases from J, leaving 13 bases between. The germline V gene has CDR1 MNHEY and CDR2 SVGAGI. There are 13 residues in the CDR3. DNA of the CDR3: TGTGCCAGCAGAAATGGGCCCTCTTATGGCTACACCTTC. Encoded protein: CASRNGPSYGYTF.

V gene TRBV29-1 combines with J gene TRBJ1-4, with D hard to call. V was trimmed by 7 bases and J by 6 bases, leaving 9 bases between them. The V gene's germline CDR1 is SQVTM and CDR2 ANQGSEA. The CDR3 has 11 amino acids. DNA of the CDR3: TGCAGCGCGGCGGTACATGAAAAACTGTTTTTT. This codes for CSAAVHEKLFF.

The chain couples TRBV5-4 to TRBJ2-7; 7 bases map to TRBD2. With 3 bases clipped from V and 2 bases from J, the junction kept 5 bases outside the gene matches. The CDR3 spans 14 residues. The germline V gene has CDR1 SGHNT and CDR2 YYREEE (reference sequence). The CDR3 nucleotides read TGTGCCAGCAGCTGGGAGGGAGGGCCCTACGAGCAGTACTTC. This codes for CASSWEGGPYEQYF.

CDR3 region: CASSYSSGNNSPLHF. The CDR3 nucleotides are TGTGCCAGCAGTTATAGTTCAGGGAATAATTCACCCCTCCACTTT. This sequence joins TRBV6-5 and TRBJ1-6; TRBD1 might be the D (5 bases). CDR1 and CDR2 from the germline V gene are MNHEY and SVGAGI. The CDR3 runs 15 residues. V was shortened by 3 bases and J by 5 bases, with 11 bases between the two germline ends.

The chain uses TRBV5-4 and TRBJ1-6; a weak D match, TRBD1 (6 bases). Trimming removed 0 bases from V and 4 bases from J, with 8 bases in between. This CDR3 spans 15 amino acids. Germline CDR1 SGHNT, CDR2 YYREEE (reference sequence). This chain's CDR3 is CASSLGTEYNSPLHF. As DNA, the CDR3 is TGTGCCAGCAGCTTGGGGACAGAATATAATTCACCCCTCCACTTT.

With respect to this clone: Compared with germline, one end of the junction differs, possibly owing to a read error. The chain couples TRBV7-7 to TRBJ2-7; the D is unclear. CDR3 length equals 13 residues. Germline assignment: CDR1 SSHAT and CDR2 FNYEAQ (reference sequence). Here the CDR3 reads CASSLVGGHEQYF. CDR3 in DNA: TGTGCTAGCAGCTTAGTGGGTGGCCACGAGCAGTACTTC.

This clone has more than one count but fewer than ten. The chain uses TRBV19 and TRBJ1-5; TRBD1 matches 10 bases. Looked up from germline, CDR1 is LNHDA and CDR2 is SQIVND (reference sequence). The V gene end was trimmed by 5 bases and the J gene end by 0 bases; junction bases not matched to a gene: 7. This CDR3 is built from 17 residues. The CDR3 coding sequence is TGTGCCAGTAGTTTGGGACAGGGGCTTTATAGCAATCAGCCCCAGCATTTT. The encoded protein is CASSLGQGLYSNQPQHF.

The V gene is TRBV11-2, the J gene TRBJ2-5; 9 nucleotides agree with TRBD2. The V gene's germline CDR1 is SGHAT and CDR2 FQNNGV. With 0 bases clipped from V and 1 base from J, the junction kept 6 bases outside the gene matches. The CDR3 totals 17 residues. The CDR3 nucleotides read TGTGCCAGCAGCTTAGATAGGGTAGCGGGGGCCCAAGAGACCCAGTACTTC. Its translation is CASSLDRVAGAQETQYF.

The genes are TRBV5-4 and TRBJ2-3, with TRBD2 identical over 10 bases. The CDR3 consists of 16 residues. Germline V gene sequence: CDR1 SGHNT, CDR2 YYREEE (reference sequence). Trimming cost V 5 bases and J 5 bases; bases outside gene matches: 11. The CDR3 DNA reads TGTGCCAGCAGTCGAGGAGCGGGGGGGACGTTAGATACGCAGTATTTT. Encoded protein: CASSRGAGGTLDTQYF.

V usage is TRBV30 and J usage is TRBJ1-2; 7 bases agree with TRBD1. Germline V gene sequence: CDR1 GTSNPN, CDR2 SVGIG (reference sequence). J gave up 2 bases and V 8 bases, and 14 bases lay outside the gene matches. The CDR3 covers 15 residues. Here the CDR3 reads CAGEGQTSSNYGYTF. The CDR3 DNA sequence: TGTGCCGGTGAGGGACAGACCTCCTCGAACTATGGCTACACCTTC. The full variable domain, in which reference TRBV30 and TRBJ1-2 provide the parts outside the CDR3, is SQTIHQWPATLVQPVGSPLSLECTVEGTSNPNLYWYRQAAGRGLQLLFYSVGIGQISSEVPQNLSASRPQDRQFILSSKKLLLSDSGFYLCAGEGQTSSNYGYTFGSGTRLTVV.